A selection of T cell receptor beta chains follows, all from one sample in a study of blood T cell repertoires in COVID-19. TCRdb's table, derived via immunoSEQ multiplex PCR, lists solely in-frame clones and lacks some. Here the sample spans about 240,000 clones, roughly nine tenths being singletons. The sample consisted of peripheral blood. The receptors stem from a man aged 60-69 years with acute or convalescent COVID-19. Each CDR3 is given with its conserved first and last residue. A D gene is named only where the DNA matches it firmly. Clone size is shown for a subset of rows, as once, few, many or a class of expanded clone.

TRBV3-1/TRBV3-2	.	.	TRBJ2-2	TGTGCCAGCAGCCAAGATCGGTTAGGGGAGCTGTTTTTT	CASSQDRLGELFF
TRBV5-4	.	.	TRBJ1-3	TGTGCCAGCAGGGACCCGGGGGGAAACACCATATATTTT	CASRDPGGNTIYF
TRBV14	TRBD2	.	TRBJ2-2	TGTGCCAGCAGCCCCCCCGTAGCGGGAGTCTCCCCCGGGGAGCTGTTTTTT	CASSPPVAGVSPGELFF
TRBV7-3	.	once	TRBJ2-1	TGTGCCAGCAGCTTAGGCGGGGTCAACAATGAGCAGTTCTTC	CASSLGGVNNEQFF
TRBV30	.	.	TRBJ2-7	TGTGCCTGGAGGGGGACAACAGCCCTCTCCTACGAGCAGTACTTC	CAWRGTTALSYEQYF
TRBV5-1	TRBD1	.	TRBJ1-1	TGCGCCAGCAGCCTAATACAGGGGCGGACTGAAGCTTTCTTT	CASSLIQGRTEAFF
TRBV27	TRBD1	many	TRBJ1-2	TGTGCCAGCAGCAGTTCCCCGACAGGGCGTAACTATGGCTACACCTTC	CASSSSPTGRNYGYTF
TRBV7-8	TRBD1	.	TRBJ1-3	TGTGCCAGCAGCTTAGCGGGGGGACAGGGAGACACCATATATTTT	CASSLAGGQGDTIYF
TRBV9	.	.	TRBJ2-3	TGTGCCAGCAGCCCCCCCGGGGGGCGCTCTAGCACAGATACGCAGTATTTT	CASSPPGGRSSTDTQYF
TRBV28	.	.	TRBJ1-1	TGTGCCTGCTTGGTGAGGTTGAACACTGAAGCTTTCTTT	CACLVRLNTEAFF
TRBV18	TRBD1	.	TRBJ2-7	TGTGCCAGCTCACCCACAGGGGACGGTTACGAGCAGTACTTC	CASSPTGDGYEQYF
TRBV5-4	.	.	TRBJ2-3	TGTGCCAGCAGCCGACCCTATAGTGGGAGTCGGGCAGATACGCAGTATTTT	CASSRPYSGSRADTQYF
TRBV24-1	TRBD2	once	TRBJ2-1	TGTGCCACCAGTGATGGGCTAGCGGGAGTCCCCCACAATGAGCAGTTCTTC	CATSDGLAGVPHNEQFF
TRBV11-3	.	.	TRBJ1-1	TGTGCCAGCAGCGAGTCCCCGGGAGCCCTAGCTTTCTTT	CASSESPGALAFF
TRBV18	TRBD1	.	TRBJ2-3	TGTGCCAGCTCACCCGAGGGACAGGTTATGACAGATACGCAGTATTTT	CASSPEGQVMTDTQYF
TRBV11-2	TRBD1	.	TRBJ2-1	TGTGCCAGCAGCTTTGGGACAGGGCTACCCTCCTACAATGAGCAGTTCTTC	CASSFGTGLPSYNEQFF
TRBV12-3/TRBV12-4	.	.	TRBJ1-5	TGTGCCAGCAGTTTAGTTAGGAACAGTCCGCATTTT	CASSLVRNSPHF
TRBV18	TRBD1	.	TRBJ1-6	TGTGCCAGCTCACCTCCATCAGGACAGGGGTCACCCCTCCACTTT	CASSPPSGQGSPLHF
TRBV6-6	TRBD1	.	TRBJ2-3	TGTGCCAGCAGGTCTACAGGGGAAAGCACAGATACGCAGTATTTT	CASRSTGESTDTQYF
TRBV27	.	.	TRBJ2-7	TGTGCCAGCAGTTGGATGACAGGGAGGCCCTACGAGCAGTACTTC	CASSWMTGRPYEQYF
TRBV10-2	TRBD1	few	TRBJ1-2	TGCGCCAGCAGTGAGAGACAGGGGGTCTACACCTTC	CASSERQGVYTF
TRBV30	TRBD2	.	TRBJ2-2	TGTGCCTCTCGCGGGGGGGCGGACGCGAACACCGGGGAGCTGTTTTTT	CASRGGADANTGELFF
TRBV29-1	TRBD2	once	TRBJ2-5	TGCAGCGTTGGGCTAGCGGGCCAAAGGACCCAGTACTTC	CSVGLAGQRTQYF
TRBV11-3	.	once	TRBJ2-2	TGTGCCAGCAGCTTGGGAGGCAGGGGGGCCGGGGAGCTGTTTTTT	CASSLGGRGAGELFF
TRBV6-1	TRBD1	.	TRBJ2-7	TGTGCCAGCAGAATGGACAGGGTTGAGGAGCAGTACTTC	CASRMDRVEEQYF
TRBV28	.	.	TRBJ2-7	TGTGCCAGCAGTTTACTCCGACTAGTATCGTCCGAGCAGTACTTC	CASSLLRLVSSEQYF
TRBV5-6	.	.	TRBJ1-2	TGTGCCAGCAGCTTGGGAGGCCGATTTTCTAGCTACACCTTC	CASSLGGRFSSYTF
TRBV10-3	.	.	TRBJ1-1	TGTGCCACGGCGTGGAGGCCGAACACTGAAGCTTTCTTT	CATAWRPNTEAFF
TRBV9	.	once	TRBJ1-4	TGTGCCAGCAGCCCCCGCATCGAGCTGGGGCGAGAAAAACTGTTTTTT	CASSPRIELGREKLFF
TRBV9	TRBD2	once	TRBJ2-7	TGTGCCAGCAGCGCGACTAGCGGGAGGGGCGAGCAGTACTTC	CASSATSGRGEQYF
TRBV7-3	.	once	TRBJ2-5	TGTGCCAGCAGCACTGGGCCCCGGGAGACCCAGTACTTC	CASSTGPRETQYF
TRBV7-2	TRBD1	once	TRBJ2-1	TGTGCCAGCAGCTCGACAGGGGTATCCTACAATGAGCAGTTCTTC	CASSSTGVSYNEQFF
TRBV30	TRBD1	.	TRBJ2-3	TGTGCCTGGAGTGGGGGGACAGGGGGAAGGAGCGATACGCAGTATTTT	CAWSGGTGGRSDTQYF
TRBV27	TRBD2	.	TRBJ2-1	TGTGCCAGCAGTGCCCTAGCGGGAGCGGGCGATGAGCAGTTCTTC	CASSALAGAGDEQFF
TRBV5-1	TRBD1	.	TRBJ2-5	TGCGCCAGCAGCCCCTGGACAGGGGGGACAATAGAGACCCAGTACTTC	CASSPWTGGTIETQYF
TRBV5-1	TRBD1	.	TRBJ2-1	TGCGCCAGCAGCCCGGTGCAGGGGGCCCGTGAGCAGTTCTTC	CASSPVQGAREQFF
TRBV7-3	.	.	TRBJ2-1	TGTGCCAGCAGCTTAGATGGGAGCTCCTACAATGAGCAGTTCTTC	CASSLDGSSYNEQFF
TRBV7-2	TRBD2	.	TRBJ2-3	TGTGCCAGCAGCGTGGGACTAGCGGGAGGGCCGCCCCAGTATTTT	CASSVGLAGGPPQYF
TRBV20-1	.	.	TRBJ1-1	TGCAGTGCTAGTGTCAGGGGTGACACTGAAGCTTTCTTT	CSASVRGDTEAFF
TRBV7-9	TRBD1	medium-sized	TRBJ1-3	TGTGCCAGCAGTTACGACAGGGGGCACACCATATATTTT	CASSYDRGHTIYF
TRBV19	.	.	TRBJ2-5	TGTGCCAGTAGTATAGGACAAAGCGAGACCCAGTACTTC	CASSIGQSETQYF
TRBV6-5	.	.	TRBJ1-5	TGTGCCAGCAGTTACTCGCCGGAGCGGGATCAGCCCCAGCATTTT	CASSYSPERDQPQHF
TRBV19	TRBD1	.	TRBJ2-7	TGTGCCAGTAGTGTCCCAGACGGGACAGGGTCCTACGAGCAGTACTTC	CASSVPDGTGSYEQYF